These 17 T cell receptor beta chains were sequenced from one sample in a study of a mutant IDH1 vaccine in newly diagnosed glioma. Clones were sequenced by immunoSEQ multiplex PCR, and TCRdb holds only the in-frame ones, with some missing. The sample shows about 44,000 clones, under 90% of them seen only once. Their cognate antigens are unknown. Sample time point: week 35, safety follow-up. What each vaccine dose contained was 300 ug of mutant IDH1 20-mer peptide, accompanied by topical imiquimod. The sample was PBMCs, taken from a glioma patient whose treatment included an IDH1 peptide vaccine. The receptor set was obtained from a woman between 40 and 50 years old with glioma. Some clones in this sample may be carry-over from other donors' samples.

The genes are TRBV6-6 and TRBJ1-4; D is ambiguous. V was pared by 8 bases and J by 0 bases, with 10 bases between. CDR1 MNHNY and CDR2 SVGAGI come from the germline V gene (reference sequence). This CDR3 contains 14 residues. CDR3 in amino acids: CASSGGPTNEKLFF. The DNA for the CDR3 is TGTGCCAGCTCAGGAGGTCCAACTAATGAAAAACTGTTTTTT.

This clone is deemed medium-sized (0.01 to 0.1%). This chain links TRBV27 with TRBJ2-7; weak D call: TRBD2 (7 bases). The ends were cut back, 4 bases at V and 5 bases at J, with 12 bases in the middle. Germline V gene sequence: CDR1 MNHEY, CDR2 SMNVEV (reference sequence). CDR3 size: 13 residues. CDR3 in amino acids: CASSWGGKNEQYF. CDR3 coding DNA: TGTGCCAGCAGTTGGGGGGGCAAGAACGAGCAGTACTTC.

The rearrangement uses TRBV4-1 and TRBJ2-3, with TRBD2 as a possible D gene (5 bases). CDR3 length: 15 residues. CDR1 and CDR2 (germline): MGHRA, YSYEKL. V shed 4 bases and J shed 0 bases, with 11 bases lying between them. This CDR3 reads CASSRIATSTDTQYF. DNA of the CDR3: TGCGCCAGCAGCCGAATAGCGACTAGCACAGATACGCAGTATTTT.

The chain links TRBV19 to TRBJ2-7; TRBD2 agrees at 11 bases. J gave up 7 bases and V 10 bases, and 12 bases lay outside the gene matches. The CDR3 is 14 residues long. Germline CDR1 and CDR2: LNHDA and SQIVND (reference sequence). The CDR3 DNA sequence: TGTGCCACGGCCCCGACTAGCGGGATAGAAGAGCAGTACTTC. Translated, it gives CATAPTSGIEEQYF. Full variable domain (missing parts from reference TRBV19 and TRBJ2-7): DGGITQSPKYLFRKEGQNVTLSCEQNLNHDAMYWYRQDPGQGLRLIYYSQIVNDFQKGDIAEGYSVSREKKESFPLTVTSAQKNPTAFYLCATAPTSGIEEQYFGPGTRLTVT.

The rearrangement uses TRBV6-6 and TRBJ1-1; D is undetermined. Trimming removed 6 bases at V and 2 bases at J, with 16 bases between. The length of the CDR3 is 15 residues. The germline gives CDR1 MNHNY, CDR2 SVGAGI (reference sequence). The CDR3, as DNA: TGTGCCAGCAGGAATCCCCACATTCTAAACACTGAAGCTTTCTTT. Translating it yields CASRNPHILNTEAFF.

The chain combines TRBV5-1 with TRBJ1-4, with D possibly being TRBD1 (6 bases). This CDR3 is built from 18 residues. Deletions cut 4 bases from V and 2 bases from J, with 21 bases between. Germline assignment: CDR1 SGHRS and CDR2 YFSETQ. The CDR3 loop is CASSPYATGFSTNEKLFF. Written as DNA, the CDR3 is TGCGCCAGCAGCCCGTATGCTACAGGGTTCTCCACTAATGAAAAACTGTTTTTT.

The chain employs TRBV4-2 and TRBJ2-3; D is unclear. The ends were cut back, 7 bases at V and 3 bases at J, with 14 bases in the middle. The germline V gene has CDR1 LGHNA and CDR2 YNFKEQ. The CDR3 has 14 amino acids. CDR3 residues: CASKAPGLTDTQYF. The DNA of the CDR3 is TGTGCCAGCAAGGCGCCAGGTCTTACAGATACGCAGTATTTT.

The genes are TRBV5-1 and TRBJ2-3, with 10 positions matching TRBD1. Germline-derived CDR1 and CDR2 are SGHRS and YFSETQ. V lost 2 bases to trimming and J lost 3 bases; unmatched junction nucleotides: 6. The CDR3 length is 16 residues. CDR3 loop: CASSFPTGGGTDTQYF. In DNA form, the CDR3 reads TGCGCCAGCAGCTTCCCGACAGGGGGCGGGACAGATACGCAGTATTTT.

The sample holds one count of this clone. The chain is built from TRBV7-9 and TRBJ1-1; the D gene is possibly TRBD1 (6 bases). The ends were cut back, 3 bases at V and 8 bases at J, with 7 bases in the middle. Per the germline V gene, CDR1 is SEHNR and CDR2 is FQNEAQ (reference sequence). This CDR3 has 11 residues. The CDR3 DNA follows: TGTGCCAGCAGCTTTGGGACAGAAGCTTTCTTT. Its protein is CASSFGTEAFF. Combining the CDR3 with reference TRBV7-9 and TRBJ1-1 gives the whole variable domain DTGVSQNPRHKITKRGQNVTFRCDPISEHNRLYWYRQTLGQGPEFLTYFQNEAQLEKSRLLSDRFSAERPKGSFSTLEIQRTEQGDSAMYLCASSFGTEAFFGQGTRLTVV.

This clone was seen only once. The V call is TRBV9, the J call TRBJ2-1, with 8 bases matching TRBD2. After removal of 2 bases from V and 3 bases from J, the junction contained 4 bases not matched to a gene. The CDR3 loop spans 15 amino acids. Germline-derived CDR1 and CDR2 are SGDLS and YYNGEE. The CDR3 nucleotides read TGTGCCAGCAGCGTGCCCGGGACTAGCTACAATGAGCAGTTCTTC. Amino acids: CASSVPGTSYNEQFF.

J is TRBJ2-7 and V is TRBV4-1, with 11 bases that match TRBD2. There are 17 residues in the CDR3. The germline V gene has CDR1 MGHRA and CDR2 YSYEKL. J lost 6 bases, V lost 1 base, and 11 bases had no gene match. CDR3 residues: CASSQVGTSGSRGEQYF. The CDR3 DNA sequence: TGCGCCAGCAGCCAAGTCGGAACTAGCGGGAGTAGGGGCGAGCAGTACTTC.

This clone was detected a few times. The rearrangement links TRBV19 to TRBJ1-5; TRBD1 agrees at 7 bases. CDR1 is LNHDA and CDR2 is SQIVND in the germline V gene (reference sequence). The CDR3 length is 12 residues. J lost 5 bases, V lost 7 bases, and 2 bases had no gene match. For the CDR3, the DNA is TGTGCCAGTACCACAGGGGATCAGCCCCAGCATTTT. Protein sequence: CASTTGDQPQHF.

The chain carries TRBV19 and TRBJ2-7; no reliable D call. The CDR3 runs 11 residues. V shed 8 bases and J shed 1 base, with 6 bases lying between them. Germline V lookup: CDR1 LNHDA, CDR2 SQIVND (reference sequence). The CDR3 here is CASGVSYEQYF. Here the CDR3 DNA reads TGTGCCAGTGGCGTATCCTACGAGCAGTACTTC. Combining the CDR3 with reference TRBV19 and TRBJ2-7 gives the whole variable domain DGGITQSPKYLFRKEGQNVTLSCEQNLNHDAMYWYRQDPGQGLRLIYYSQIVNDFQKGDIAEGYSVSREKKESFPLTVTSAQKNPTAFYLCASGVSYEQYFGPGTRLTVT.

This clone was counted once. The J gene is TRBJ2-5, the V gene TRBV7-6; D ambiguous. The CDR3 runs to 14 residues. The germline V gene has CDR1 SGHVS and CDR2 FNYEAQ. The V gene lost 2 bases and the J gene lost 1 base, with 8 bases spanning the gap. CDR3 in amino acids: CASSLQPSQETQYF. The CDR3 nucleotides read TGTGCCAGCAGCTTACAACCAAGCCAAGAGACCCAGTACTTC.

The chain couples TRBV5-1 to TRBJ1-4, with unresolved D. Germline V gene sequence: CDR1 SGHRS, CDR2 YFSETQ. The germline V and J ends were trimmed by 4 bases and 2 bases, with 12 bases remaining between them. The CDR3 is 15 residues long. CDR3 residues: CASSPDVGTNEKLFF. The CDR3 region has the DNA TGCGCCAGCAGCCCGGACGTGGGGACTAATGAAAAACTGTTTTTT.

A remark on this clone: At one end the junction does not follow the germline gene, possibly because of a read error. V is TRBV7-7 and J is TRBJ2-2; 13 nucleotides agree with TRBD2. Per germline, CDR1 SSHAT and CDR2 FNYEAQ (reference sequence). This CDR3 is 19 amino acids long. The DNA of the CDR3 is TGTGCTAGCAGCCCAGCGACTAGCGGGGGGCTTGGTTTGACCGGGGAGCTGTTTTTT. Protein sequence: CASSPATSGGLGLTGELFF.

This rearrangement joins TRBV28 to TRBJ1-1; D uncertain. The CDR3 is 12 residues long. Germline values: CDR1 MDHEN, CDR2 SYDVKM. V shed 3 bases and J shed 11 bases, with 13 bases lying between them. The CDR3 nucleotides read TGTGCCAGCAGTTTCATATCCGGCCGGGCTTTCTTT. This codes for CASSFISGRAFF.